The present T cell receptor beta chain was sequenced within a study of shared clonotypes between healthy human individuals. Study-wide results and limits: Donor scarcity curtailed the genetic and exposure-history diversity represented herein. Among donors, clonotype sharing was expected to be affected by sequencing depth. Rarefaction revealed incomplete sorted-subset sequencing despite large depth.

With respect to this clone: Its antigen remains unidentified.

Trimming removed 3 bases at V and 0 bases at J, with 15 bases between. The CDR3 covers 16 residues. The V gene's germline CDR1 is SNHLY and CDR2 FYNNEI. Genomic DNA from each subset was divided evenly over several immunoSEQ plates. Here immunoSEQ multiplex PCR was the method, and the copy in TCRdb shows in-frame clones only, minus some. The sample has 110,000 or so clones; more than 65% are singletons. The chain couples TRBV2 to TRBJ2-7; D is uncertain. Sequencing was done on a sample of memory CD8+ T cells sorted from blood. Sample subset: CD45RO+ cells pooled with CCR7-negative TemRA cells. This clonotype was obtained from a woman aged 25 to 39 in good health. Here the CDR3 DNA reads TGTGCCAGCAGTGATCTTCGAGGAAAACTCTCCTACGAGCAGTACTTC. It yields the protein CASSDLRGKLSYEQYF.